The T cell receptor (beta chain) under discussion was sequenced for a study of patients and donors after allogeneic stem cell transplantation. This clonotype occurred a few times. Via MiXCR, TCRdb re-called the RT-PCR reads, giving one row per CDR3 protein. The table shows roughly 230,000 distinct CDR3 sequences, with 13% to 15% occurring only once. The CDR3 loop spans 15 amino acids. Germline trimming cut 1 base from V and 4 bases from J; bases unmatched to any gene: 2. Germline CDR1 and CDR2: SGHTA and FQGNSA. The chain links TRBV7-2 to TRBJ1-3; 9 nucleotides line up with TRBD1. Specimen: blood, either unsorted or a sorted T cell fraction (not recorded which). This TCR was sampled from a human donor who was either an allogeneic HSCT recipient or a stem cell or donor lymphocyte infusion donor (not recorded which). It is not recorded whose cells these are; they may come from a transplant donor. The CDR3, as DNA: TGTGCCAGCAGCTTAGAGGGACAGGGCGGAAACACCATATATTTT. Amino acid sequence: CASSLEGQGGNTIYF. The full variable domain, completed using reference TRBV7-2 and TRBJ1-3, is GAGVSQSPSNKVTEKGKDVELRCDPISGHTALYWYRQSLGQGLEFLIYFQGNSAPDKSGLPSDRFSAERTGGSVSTLTIQRTQQEDSAVYLCASSLEGQGGNTIYFGEGSWLTVV.